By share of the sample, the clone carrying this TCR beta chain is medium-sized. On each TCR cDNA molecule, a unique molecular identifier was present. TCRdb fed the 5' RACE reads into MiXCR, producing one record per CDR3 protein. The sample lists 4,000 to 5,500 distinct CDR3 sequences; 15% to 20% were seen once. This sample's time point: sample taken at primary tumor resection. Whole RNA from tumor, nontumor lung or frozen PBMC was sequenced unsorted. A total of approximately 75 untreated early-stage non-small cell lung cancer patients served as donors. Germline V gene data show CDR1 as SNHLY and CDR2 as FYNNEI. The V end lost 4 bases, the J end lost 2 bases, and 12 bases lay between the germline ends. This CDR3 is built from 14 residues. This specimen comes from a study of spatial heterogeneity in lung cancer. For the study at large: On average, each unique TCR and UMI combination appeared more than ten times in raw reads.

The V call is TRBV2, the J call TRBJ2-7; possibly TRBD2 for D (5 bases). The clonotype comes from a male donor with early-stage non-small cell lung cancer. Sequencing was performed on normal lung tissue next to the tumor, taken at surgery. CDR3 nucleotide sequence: TGTGCCAGCAGTGGAACGGGGATAACCTACGAGCAGTACTTC. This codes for CASSGTGITYEQYF.